This TCR beta chain was documented in a study of shared clonotypes between healthy human individuals. To note about this clone: What it recognizes is unknown.

General observations from the study: Non-shared clonotypes displayed generation probabilities falling below those of clonotypes present in all four donors.

Only in-frame clones appear in the TCRdb table, and some are missing; sequencing was by immunoSEQ multiplex PCR. The table records about 2 million clones, approximately 95% of them present only once. Terminally differentiated effector memory CD45RA+ cells were excluded from the naive CD8 cells, which were CD45RO-negative and positively selected for CCR7. CDR1 is MNHNY and CDR2 is SVGAGI in the germline V gene (reference sequence). V lost 0 bases to trimming and J lost 4 bases, with 9 bases between them. The CDR3 sequence is 14 residues long. The source material was naive CD8+ T cells sorted from blood. The chain links TRBV6-6 to TRBJ1-2; D might be TRBD1 (5 bases). The clonotype comes from a man between 18 and 29 years old in good health. The CDR3 sequence is CASSYSTESYGYTF. In DNA form, the CDR3 reads TGTGCCAGCAGTTACTCGACAGAATCCTATGGCTACACCTTC.